This T cell receptor (beta chain) emerged from a study of blood T cell repertoires in COVID-19. CDR1 and CDR2 (germline): MNHNY, SVGAGI (reference sequence). The CDR3 runs 14 residues. Trimming took off 5 bases at V and 3 bases at J, with 11 bases between the two ends. This clone has just one count. As originally analysed: Estimation of nucleated cell counts relied on the amplification of reference gene primers. TCRdb's table, derived via immunoSEQ multiplex PCR, lists solely in-frame clones and lacks some. That table furnishes V, J and clone size, whereas the DNA furnished D and trimming. Seen here are about 200,000 clones, roughly 86% observed once, and the top ten hold around 1.5%.

Material: peripheral blood. The gene calls are TRBV6-6 and TRBJ1-5; possible D gene TRBD1, 6 bases. The source of this sequence is a man between 18 and 35 years old with active or convalescent COVID-19. CDR3 region: CASSPRDTNQPQHF. The CDR3 coding sequence is TGTGCCAGCAGTCCCCGGGACACCAATCAGCCCCAGCATTTT.